This T cell receptor beta chain was sequenced in a study of T cells in Graves' hyperthyroidism and ophthalmopathy. Patients showing uncontrolled infection, other autoimmune disease, pregnancy or lactation were ineligible. Fresh peripheral blood, roughly 9.8 ml of it, supplied the PBMCs. The CDR3 regions of TCR beta were amplified from RNA transcripts. HTBI primers drove first-round RT-PCR of the TCR CDR3. MiXCR was run by TCRdb on the multiplex PCR reads, yielding one entry per CDR3 protein. The data contain 660,000 or so distinct CDR3 sequences, around 21% of them singletons. This clonotype was seen only a few times. The V end was cut by 3 bases, the J end by 3 bases, with 11 bases between. The CDR3 length is 14 residues.

The chain recombines TRBV12-3 or TRBV12-4 with TRBJ1-2; D is possibly TRBD1 (6 bases). Sequencing was performed on blood. The receptor was isolated from a man aged 25 to 40 with Graves' ophthalmopathy. The CDR3 nucleotides are TGTGCCAGCAGTTTGAGGGGGGGGTACTATGGCTACACCTTC. As protein: CASSLRGGYYGYTF.